Below, 5 T cell receptor beta chains from the same sample are listed, as sequenced in a study of tumor and adjacent non-tumor tissue in lung cancer. RNA was extracted from bulk tissue without any cell sorting. Three rounds of nested PCR, following a modified ARM-PCR protocol, produced the TCRbeta library. MiXCR, applied by TCRdb to the multiplex PCR reads, yields one record per CDR3 protein. The sample records 200,000 to 250,000 distinct CDR3 sequences, 71% being singletons. Sequencing was done on a sample of lung tumor tissue. Receptors were obtained from a man in his fifties or sixties with non-small cell lung cancer.

This clonotype was seen a single time. Germline is not matched at one junction end, which may reflect a read error. The gene calls are TRBV11-2 and TRBJ2-6; 8 positions agree with TRBD1. Germline V gene data show CDR1 as SGHAT and CDR2 as FQNNGV. The CDR3 is 16 residues long. The DNA for the CDR3 is TGTGCCAGCCGCTTCGGGACAGGCTCTGGGGCCAACGTTCTGACTTTC. Its protein is CASRFGTGSGANVLTF.

Details on this clonotype: This may come from a read error, since a much larger clone is one base off. This chain connects TRBV12-3 or TRBV12-4 to TRBJ1-1; D is unclear. CDR3 length: 14 amino acids. The CDR3 loop is CASIRTTANTVAFF. The CDR3 DNA is TGTGCCAGCATCCGGACGACGGCGAACACTGTAGCTTTCTTT.

As to this clonotype: Since a much larger clone is just one base distant, this may be a read error. The chain combines TRBV4-1 with TRBJ2-1; tentatively, D is TRBD2 (6 bases). The CDR3 covers 13 residues. Trimming stripped 10 bases from V and 5 bases from J, with 15 bases between. CDR1 and CDR2 from the germline V gene are MGHRA and YSYEKL. CDR3 amino acids: CANRKEGNNEQFF. The CDR3, as DNA: TGCGCCAACAGAAAGGAGGGGAACAATGAGCAGTTCTTC.

This clonotype occurred many times. The chain is built from TRBV7-8 and TRBJ1-5; the D gene is possibly TRBD1 (5 bases). Looked up from germline, CDR1 is SGHVS and CDR2 is FQNEAQ. This CDR3 has 15 amino acids. The V end was cut by 2 bases, the J end by 3 bases, with 11 bases between. CDR3 in amino acids: CASSLTKGDNQPQHF. CDR3 nucleotides: TGTGCCAGCAGCTTAACCAAAGGGGACAATCAGCCCCAGCATTTT. The full variable domain, its missing parts supplied by reference TRBV7-8 and TRBJ1-5, is GAGVSQSPRYKVAKRGQDVALRCDPISGHVSLFWYQQALGQGPEFLTYFQNEAQLDKSGLPSDRFFAERPEGSVSTLKIQRTQQEDSAVYLCASSLTKGDNQPQHFGDGTRLSIL.

J is TRBJ1-1 and V is TRBV7-9; D remains ambiguous. The CDR3 length is 15 residues. V lost 3 bases, J lost 4 bases, and 15 bases lay in between. The germline CDR1 and CDR2 sequences are SEHNR and FQNEAQ (reference sequence). For the CDR3, the DNA is TGTGCCAGCAGCTTCTCAGGACGGGGAATCACTGAAGCTTTCTTT. This translates into CASSFSGRGITEAFF.